The rows below give T cell receptor beta chains drawn from one sample of a study of cytomegalovirus exposure and HLA in healthy donors. The protocol was immunoSEQ multiplex PCR, while the TCRdb copy is restricted to in-frame clones and leaves out a portion. The data hold 110,000 or so clones, with around 68% observed a single time. Sequenced material: PBMCs. The receptors stem from a middle-aged woman in good health and CMV-seropositive. Both conserved end residues are part of each CDR3. D genes are given only for firm matches. A clone size is listed for some rows: how often the clone was seen (once, few, many), or a class if it is expanded.

TRBV7-9	TRBD2	TRBJ2-7	.	CASSPRGGQSYEQYF	TGTGCCAGCAGTCCTCGGGGGGGGCAATCCTACGAGCAGTACTTC
TRBV6-6	TRBD2	TRBJ2-1	.	CASTSGLAYEQFF	TGTGCCAGCACCTCGGGACTAGCGTATGAGCAGTTCTTC
TRBV2	.	TRBJ2-7	.	CASSADITYEQYF	TGTGCCAGCAGTGCGGACATTACCTACGAGCAGTACTTC
TRBV5-1	TRBD2	TRBJ2-7	once	CASSLAGVYEQYF	TGCGCCAGCAGCTTAGCGGGGGTCTACGAGCAGTACTTC
TRBV5-1	.	TRBJ1-1	once	CATGEAFF	TGCGCCACCGGTGAAGCTTTCTTT
TRBV4-3	.	TRBJ2-3	.	CASSQDWAGSTDTQYF	TGCGCCAGCAGCCAAGATTGGGCAGGCAGCACAGATACGCAGTATTTT
TRBV15	.	TRBJ2-7	.	CATSKRTVPPTNEQYF	TGTGCCACCAGCAAGAGGACAGTCCCCCCCACCAACGAGCAGTACTTC
TRBV11-1	TRBD1	TRBJ2-7	.	CASSKTFRDRGTYEQYF	TGTGCCAGCAGCAAGACCTTCCGGGACAGGGGGACCTACGAGCAGTACTTC
TRBV27	TRBD1	TRBJ2-5	few	CASSLGTGGIVEQYF	TGTGCCAGCAGTTTAGGGACAGGGGGCATTGTTGAGCAGTACTTC
TRBV28	.	TRBJ1-5	few	CASSLTGPSNQPQHF	TGTGCCAGCAGTTTAACAGGGCCTAGCAATCAGCCCCAGCATTTT
TRBV5-1	TRBD1	TRBJ2-7	few	CASSSGTGEDYEQYF	TGCGCCAGCAGCTCAGGGACAGGGGAGGACTACGAGCAGTACTTC
TRBV7-2	.	TRBJ1-4	.	CASSGGNRNEKLFF	TGTGCCAGCAGTGGGGGCAACCGAAATGAAAAACTGTTTTTT
TRBV7-3	TRBD1	TRBJ2-2	.	CASSLGPGTGTGELFF	TGTGCCAGCAGCTTAGGACCCGGGACAGGGACCGGGGAGCTGTTTTTT
TRBV7-6	TRBD2	TRBJ2-1	.	CASSPGTSGEGQFF	TGTGCCAGCAGCCCGGGGACTAGCGGAGAGGGGCAGTTCTTC
TRBV13	.	TRBJ1-4	.	CASSSDRTNEKLFF	TGTGCCAGCAGTTCCGACAGGACTAATGAAAAACTGTTTTTT
TRBV11-3	TRBD2	TRBJ2-7	once	CASSFAGTISSYEQYF	TGTGCCAGCAGCTTCGCCGGGACTATCAGCTCCTACGAGCAGTACTTC
TRBV13	.	TRBJ1-2	.	CASSLSEGGRGYGYTF	TGTGCCAGCAGCTTATCGGAGGGCGGGCGGGGCTATGGCTACACCTTC
TRBV5-5	TRBD1	TRBJ2-7	.	CASSLRDRGYEQYF	TGTGCCAGCAGCTTGAGGGACAGGGGGTACGAGCAGTACTTC
TRBV23-1	.	TRBJ2-4	.	CASSQSGQLSSNIQYF	TGCGCCAGCAGTCAATCCGGACAGCTATCCTCAAACATTCAGTACTTC
TRBV5-1	.	TRBJ1-1	.	CASSLDPPGRRRPNTEAFF	TGCGCCAGCAGCTTGGACCCCCCCGGTAGGAGGAGGCCGAACACTGAAGCTTTCTTT
TRBV19	.	TRBJ2-7	.	CASSRAGKPYEQYF	TGTGCCAGTAGTAGGGCAGGGAAACCCTACGAGCAGTACTTC
TRBV5-8	TRBD2	TRBJ2-5	.	CASSLGLAGGYQETQYF	TGTGCCAGCAGCTTGGGACTAGCGGGAGGGTACCAAGAGACCCAGTACTTC
TRBV27	TRBD1	TRBJ1-5	few	CASSWDSQGDQPQHF	TGTGCCAGCAGTTGGGACAGTCAAGGGGATCAGCCCCAGCATTTT
TRBV2	.	TRBJ2-1	.	CASDRSENNYNEQFF	TGTGCCAGCGATAGGAGCGAGAACAACTACAATGAGCAGTTCTTC
TRBV6-1	.	TRBJ2-7	.	CAITTGLASTYEQYF	TGTGCCATCACCACCGGCCTAGCGTCAACCTACGAGCAGTACTTC
TRBV6-6	.	TRBJ2-2	.	CASTLRHNTGELFF	TGTGCCAGCACCCTTCGACACAACACCGGGGAGCTGTTTTTT
TRBV28	.	TRBJ1-6	.	CASRPSFTAYNSPLHF	TGTGCCAGCAGACCAAGCTTCACGGCCTATAATTCACCCCTCCACTTT
TRBV11-3	TRBD1	TRBJ1-2	.	CASSLELGQVTSGYTF	TGTGCCAGCAGCTTAGAGTTAGGACAGGTAACGAGTGGCTACACCTTC
TRBV4-1	.	TRBJ2-2	.	CASSSPGTVSTGELFF	TGCGCCAGCAGCTCCCCCGGGACTGTCTCCACCGGGGAGCTGTTTTTT
TRBV6-5	TRBD1	TRBJ1-2	.	CASSRQGHGYTF	TGTGCCAGCAGTAGACAGGGCCATGGCTACACCTTC
TRBV18	.	TRBJ1-2	.	CASKPPFGQNYGYTF	TGTGCCAGCAAACCGCCTTTCGGACAGAACTATGGCTACACCTTC
TRBV7-2	TRBD1	TRBJ1-1	.	CASSRGSDRAGTEAFF	TGTGCCAGCAGCCGCGGATCGGACAGGGCGGGGACTGAAGCTTTCTTT
TRBV2	TRBD2	TRBJ2-7	.	CASEGVSGSASEQYF	TGTGCCAGCGAAGGCGTTAGCGGGAGTGCATCCGAGCAGTACTTC
TRBV6-1	.	TRBJ2-7	.	CASSLQFSYEQYF	TGTGCCAGCAGCCTACAGTTCTCCTACGAGCAGTACTTC
TRBV5-6	.	TRBJ2-5	.	CASSTGGLGLAEETQYF	TGTGCCAGCAGCACCGGGGGCTTGGGTCTAGCGGAAGAGACCCAGTACTTC
TRBV7-3	.	TRBJ1-3	.	CASSLTTGNTIYF	TGTGCCAGCAGCTTAACCACTGGAAACACCATATATTTT
TRBV11-1	TRBD1	TRBJ1-6	.	CASSHRNPQGGSPLHF	TGTGCCAGCAGCCACAGAAACCCCCAGGGGGGTTCACCCCTCCACTTT
TRBV18	.	TRBJ2-7	few	CASSPPSGLGEQYF	TGTGCCAGCTCACCACCATCGGGATTGGGCGAGCAGTACTTC
TRBV9	TRBD2	TRBJ2-1	.	CASTQGGRGGYNEQFF	TGTGCCAGTACCCAAGGGGGGCGGGGGGGCTACAATGAGCAGTTCTTC
TRBV30	.	TRBJ1-4	.	CAWSVPGTGEKLFF	TGTGCCTGGAGTGTACCAGGGACTGGAGAAAAACTGTTTTTT
TRBV19	TRBD1	TRBJ2-7	once	CASSIDRTGGEQYF	TGTGCCAGTAGTATAGATCGAACAGGGGGCGAGCAGTACTTC